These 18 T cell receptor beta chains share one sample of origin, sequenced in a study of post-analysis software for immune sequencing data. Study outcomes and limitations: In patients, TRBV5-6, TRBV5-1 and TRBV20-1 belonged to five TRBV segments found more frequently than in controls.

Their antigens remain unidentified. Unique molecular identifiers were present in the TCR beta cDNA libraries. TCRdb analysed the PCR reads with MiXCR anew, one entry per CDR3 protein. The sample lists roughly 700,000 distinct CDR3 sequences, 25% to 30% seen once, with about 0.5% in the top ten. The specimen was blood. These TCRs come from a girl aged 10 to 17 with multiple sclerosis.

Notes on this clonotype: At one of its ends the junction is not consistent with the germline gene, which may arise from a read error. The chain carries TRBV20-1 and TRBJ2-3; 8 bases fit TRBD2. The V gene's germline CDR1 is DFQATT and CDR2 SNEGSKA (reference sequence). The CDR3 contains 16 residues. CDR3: CSASLPGTRYTNTQYF. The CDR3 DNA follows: TGCAGTGCTAGCCTACCCGGGACTAGATACACAAATACGCAGTATTTT.

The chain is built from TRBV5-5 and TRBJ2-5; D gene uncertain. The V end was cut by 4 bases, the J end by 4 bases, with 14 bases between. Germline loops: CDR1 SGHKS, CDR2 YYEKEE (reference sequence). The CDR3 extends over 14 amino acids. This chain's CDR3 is CASSHSVSRETQYF. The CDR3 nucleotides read TGTGCCAGCAGCCATTCGGTATCACGAGAGACCCAGTACTTC.

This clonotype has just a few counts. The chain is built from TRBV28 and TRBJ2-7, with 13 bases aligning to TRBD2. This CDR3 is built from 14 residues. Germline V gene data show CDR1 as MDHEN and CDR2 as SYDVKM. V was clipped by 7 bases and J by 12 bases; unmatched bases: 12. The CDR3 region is CASTRGLAGALGYF. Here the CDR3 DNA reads TGTGCCAGCACTCGCGGACTAGCGGGGGCTTTGGGGTACTTC.

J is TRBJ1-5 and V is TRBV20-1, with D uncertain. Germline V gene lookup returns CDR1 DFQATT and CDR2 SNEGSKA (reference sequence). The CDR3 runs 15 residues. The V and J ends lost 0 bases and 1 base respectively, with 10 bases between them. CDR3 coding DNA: TGCAGTGCTAGAGATCTTGTTGGGAGCAATCAGCCCCAGCATTTT. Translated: CSARDLVGSNQPQHF.

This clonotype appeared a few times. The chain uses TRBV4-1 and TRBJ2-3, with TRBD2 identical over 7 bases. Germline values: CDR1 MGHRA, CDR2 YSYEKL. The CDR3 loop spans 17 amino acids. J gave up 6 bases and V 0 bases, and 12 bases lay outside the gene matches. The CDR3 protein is CASSQDYAGDFEDTQYF. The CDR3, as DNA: TGCGCCAGCAGCCAAGATTACGCGGGGGACTTCGAGGATACGCAGTATTTT.

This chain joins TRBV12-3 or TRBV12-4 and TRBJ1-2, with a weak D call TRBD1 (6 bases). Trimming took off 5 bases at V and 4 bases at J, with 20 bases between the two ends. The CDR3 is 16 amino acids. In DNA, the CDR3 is TGTGCCAGCAGTCCACATACAGGGCTCCACTCCTATGGCTACACCTTC. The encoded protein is CASSPHTGLHSYGYTF.

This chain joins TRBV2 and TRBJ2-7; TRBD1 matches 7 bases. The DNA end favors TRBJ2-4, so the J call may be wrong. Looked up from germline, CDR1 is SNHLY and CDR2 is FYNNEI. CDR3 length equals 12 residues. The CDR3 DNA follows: TGTGCCAGCATTAGGGACAGCGGCATTCAGTACTTC. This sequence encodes CASIRDSGIQYF.

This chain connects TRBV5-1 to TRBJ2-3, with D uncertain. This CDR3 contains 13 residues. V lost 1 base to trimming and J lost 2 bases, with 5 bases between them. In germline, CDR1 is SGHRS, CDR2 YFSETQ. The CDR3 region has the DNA TGCGCCAGCAGCTTGAAGCCCACAGATACGCAGTATTTT. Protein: CASSLKPTDTQYF.

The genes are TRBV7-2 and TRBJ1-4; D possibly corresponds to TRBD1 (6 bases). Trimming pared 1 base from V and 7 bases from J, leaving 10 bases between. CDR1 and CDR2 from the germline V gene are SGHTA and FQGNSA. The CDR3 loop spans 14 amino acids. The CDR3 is CASSLGRGGEKLFF. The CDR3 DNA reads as TGTGCCAGCAGCTTAGGGAGGGGGGGTGAAAAACTGTTTTTT.

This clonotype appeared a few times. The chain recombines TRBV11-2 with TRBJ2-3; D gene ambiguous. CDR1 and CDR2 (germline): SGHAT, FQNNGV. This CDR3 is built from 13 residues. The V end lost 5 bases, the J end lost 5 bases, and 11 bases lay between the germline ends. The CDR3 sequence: CASSPGRRDTQYF. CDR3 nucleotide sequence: TGTGCCAGCAGCCCTGGACGGAGAGATACGCAGTATTTT.

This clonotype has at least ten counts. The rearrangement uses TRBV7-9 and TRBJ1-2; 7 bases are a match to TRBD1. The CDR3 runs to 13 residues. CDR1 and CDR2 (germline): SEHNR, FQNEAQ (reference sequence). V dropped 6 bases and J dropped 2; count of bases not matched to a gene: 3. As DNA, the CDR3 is TGTGCCAGCAGACCACAGGGGAACTATGGCTACACCTTC. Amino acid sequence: CASRPQGNYGYTF.

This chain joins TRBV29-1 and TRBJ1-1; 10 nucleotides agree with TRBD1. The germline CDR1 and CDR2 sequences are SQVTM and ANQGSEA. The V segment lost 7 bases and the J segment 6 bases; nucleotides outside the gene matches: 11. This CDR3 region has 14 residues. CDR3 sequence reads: CSAGRDRGLAEAFF. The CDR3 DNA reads TGCAGCGCCGGGCGGGACAGGGGCCTGGCTGAAGCTTTCTTT.

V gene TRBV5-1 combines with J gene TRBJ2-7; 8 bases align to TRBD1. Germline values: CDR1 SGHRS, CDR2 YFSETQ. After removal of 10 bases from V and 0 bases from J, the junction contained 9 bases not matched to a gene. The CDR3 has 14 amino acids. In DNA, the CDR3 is TGCGCCGGTAGCTTTACAGGGGGCTCCTACGAGCAGTACTTC. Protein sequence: CAGSFTGGSYEQYF.

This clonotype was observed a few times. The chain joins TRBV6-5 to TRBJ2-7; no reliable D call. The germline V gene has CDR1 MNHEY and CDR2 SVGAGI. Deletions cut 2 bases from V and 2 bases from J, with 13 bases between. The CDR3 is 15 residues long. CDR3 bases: TGTGCCAGCAGTTACACGCAGACGGGCCCCTACGAGCAGTACTTC. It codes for CASSYTQTGPYEQYF.

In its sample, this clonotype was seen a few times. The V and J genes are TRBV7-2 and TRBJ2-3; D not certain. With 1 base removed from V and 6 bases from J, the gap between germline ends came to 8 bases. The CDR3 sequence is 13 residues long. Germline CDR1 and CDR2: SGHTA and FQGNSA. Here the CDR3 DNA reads TGTGCCAGCAGCTTAGACCAGCCCGATACGCAGTATTTT. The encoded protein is CASSLDQPDTQYF.

The CDR3 DNA is TGCGCCAGCAGCGTTGGGACGGACTTCTATGGCTACACCTTC. The encoded protein is CASSVGTDFYGYTF. This chain connects TRBV5-1 to TRBJ1-2, with a possible D match to TRBD1 (5 bases). The CDR3 spans 14 residues. Trimming took off 4 bases at V and 4 bases at J, with 14 bases between the two ends. Per the germline V gene, CDR1 is SGHRS and CDR2 is YFSETQ.

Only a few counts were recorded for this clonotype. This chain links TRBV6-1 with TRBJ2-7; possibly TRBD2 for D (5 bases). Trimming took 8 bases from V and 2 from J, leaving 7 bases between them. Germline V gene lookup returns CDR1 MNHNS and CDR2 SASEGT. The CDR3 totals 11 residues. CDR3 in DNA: TGTGCCAGCGAGGGCGCCTACGAGCAGTACTTC. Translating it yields CASEGAYEQYF.

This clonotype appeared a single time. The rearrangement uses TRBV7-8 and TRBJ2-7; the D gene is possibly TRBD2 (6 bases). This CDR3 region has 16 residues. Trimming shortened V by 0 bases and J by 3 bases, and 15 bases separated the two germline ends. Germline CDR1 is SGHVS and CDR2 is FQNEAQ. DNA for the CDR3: TGTGCCAGCAGCTTAGCGAACGAGCGGAGGGACTACGAGCAGTACTTC. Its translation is CASSLANERRDYEQYF.